The next 27 T cell receptor beta chains were all read from a single sample in a study of glioma-infiltrating T cells after dendritic cell vaccination. Profiling relied on immunoSEQ multiplex PCR, and the TCRdb table lists in-frame clones only, not all of them. This sample has some 60,000 clones, with around 85% found just once. The time point denotes: after dendritic cell vaccination, including at tumor progression/relapse. Sequences were derived from blood, sampled after dendritic cell vaccination. The receptor set was obtained from a human donor with glioblastoma.

J is TRBJ2-3 and V is TRBV5-1; no clear D gene. This CDR3 spans 13 amino acids. The V gene lost 2 bases and the J gene lost 4 bases, with 8 bases spanning the gap. Germline loops: CDR1 SGHRS, CDR2 YFSETQ. This chain's CDR3 is CASSFGVPDTQYF. Here the CDR3 DNA reads TGCGCCAGCAGCTTCGGAGTACCAGATACGCAGTATTTT.

Notes on this clone: Different DNA sequences within this sample yield the same CDR3. The chain uses TRBV19 and TRBJ1-6, with D maybe TRBD1 (5 bases). The germline V and J ends were trimmed by 3 bases and 2 bases, with 8 bases remaining between them. Germline CDR1 LNHDA, CDR2 SQIVND (reference sequence). This CDR3 comprises 15 residues. The CDR3 is CASSIGGTYNSPLHF. The CDR3 DNA reads TGTGCCAGTAGTATTGGGGGGACCTATAATTCACCCCTCCACTTT. Variable domain in full (rest from reference TRBV19 and TRBJ1-6): DGGITQSPKYLFRKEGQNVTLSCEQNLNHDAMYWYRQDPGQGLRLIYYSQIVNDFQKGDIAEGYSVSREKKESFPLTVTSAQKNPTAFYLCASSIGGTYNSPLHFGNGTRLTVT.

The rearrangement links TRBV21-1 to TRBJ1-1; TRBD1 was called by the table and not checked on the DNA. TRBV21-1 is a recognized pseudogene. This CDR3 is 13 amino acids long. DNA of the CDR3: TGTGCCAGCGCCCATAACAGGGACACTGAAGCTTTCTTT. It codes for CASAHNRDTEAFF.

Of note for this clone: An end of the junction differs from the germline gene, which may be a read error. The chain couples TRBV4-2 to TRBJ1-2, with D possibly TRBD1 on 5 matching bases. Germline CDR1 and CDR2: LGHNA and YNFKEQ. The CDR3 is 16 residues long. The CDR3 spells CASGQLLGAEDYGYTF. CDR3 in DNA: TGTGCCAGCGGCCAACTCCTAGGGGCTGAAGACTATGGCTACACCTTC.

This sequence joins TRBV5-8 and TRBJ1-3; 9 positions agree with TRBD1. This CDR3 is 16 amino acids long. Germline V gene lookup returns CDR1 SGHTS and CDR2 YDEGEE. The junction had 7 bases not matched to a gene; V was cut back by 3 bases and J by 3 bases. This chain's CDR3 is CASSSGDRAGGNTIYF. CDR3 bases: TGTGCCAGCAGCTCCGGGGACAGGGCTGGTGGAAACACCATATATTTT.

This clone was detected only a few times. The rearrangement uses TRBV18 and TRBJ2-5; D is perhaps TRBD1 (5 bases). Trimming took off 4 bases at V and 5 bases at J, with 5 bases between the two ends. The germline gives CDR1 KGHSH, CDR2 LQKENI. The CDR3 runs to 11 residues. The CDR3 DNA reads TGTGCCAGCTCACAGGGGGAGACCCAGTACTTC. It translates to CASSQGETQYF.

The count of this clone is one. V usage is TRBV9 and J usage is TRBJ2-1; 10 bases match TRBD1. Germline trimming cut 4 bases from V and 3 bases from J; bases unmatched to any gene: 4. There are 15 residues in the CDR3. The germline V gene encodes CDR1 SGDLS and CDR2 YYNGEE. The chain's CDR3 is CASSQRTGGYNEQFF. CDR3 coding DNA: TGTGCCAGCAGCCAACGGACAGGGGGCTACAATGAGCAGTTCTTC. Supplemented by reference TRBV9 and TRBJ2-1, the full variable domain reads DSGVTQTPKHLITATGQRVTLRCSPRSGDLSVYWYQQSLDQGLQFLIQYYNGEERAKGNILERFSAQQFPDLHSELNLSSLELGDSALYFCASSQRTGGYNEQFFGPGTRLTVL.

This clone was seen once. The chain combines TRBV7-9 with TRBJ2-5, with 15 positions matching TRBD2. Germline loops: CDR1 SEHNR, CDR2 FQNEAQ (reference sequence). This CDR3 is built from 17 residues. V lost 5 bases to trimming and J lost 5 bases; unmatched junction nucleotides: 9. The CDR3 spells CASSAGLAGGPWETQYF. The CDR3 DNA sequence: TGTGCCAGCAGCGCCGGACTAGCGGGGGGGCCATGGGAGACCCAGTACTTC.

The count of this clone is one. The chain is built from TRBV2 and TRBJ1-5; 7 nucleotides match TRBD1. The CDR3 sequence is 15 residues long. Germline V gene data show CDR1 as SNHLY and CDR2 as FYNNEI. Losses at the gene ends were 6 bases for V and 6 bases for J; bases not matched to a gene: 11. The CDR3 nucleotides read TGTGCCAGCAGAGTCGACAGGGCAGGAAGTCAGCCCCAGCATTTT. This gives the protein CASRVDRAGSQPQHF.

The chain carries TRBV5-1 and TRBJ1-5, with D possibly TRBD1 on 6 matching bases. The V gene's germline CDR1 is SGHRS and CDR2 YFSETQ. This CDR3 has 15 amino acids. The ends were cut back, 4 bases at V and 5 bases at J, with 16 bases in the middle. In DNA, the CDR3 is TGCGCCAGCAGCCGTTGGGGGGGCCCCGATCAGCCCCAGCATTTT. Protein sequence: CASSRWGGPDQPQHF.

This clone was counted only a few times. CDR3 in amino acids: CATSRDLEKQETQYF. The CDR3 bases are TGTGCCACCAGCAGAGATCTCGAGAAGCAAGAGACCCAGTACTTC. This chain uses TRBV15 with TRBJ2-5; D remains ambiguous. Germline-derived CDR1 and CDR2 are LNHNV and YYDKDF (reference sequence). With 0 bases removed from V and 2 bases from J, the gap between germline ends came to 10 bases. CDR3 size: 15 residues.

The V call is TRBV19, the J call TRBJ2-2, with 10 nucleotides matching TRBD1. Germline CDR1 and CDR2: LNHDA and SQIVND (reference sequence). The CDR3 loop spans 18 amino acids. V was clipped by 3 bases and J by 3 bases; unmatched bases: 10. CDR3: CASSIVGQGVPDTGELFF. The DNA for the CDR3 is TGTGCCAGTAGTATTGTCGGACAGGGGGTTCCCGACACCGGGGAGCTGTTTTTT.

This chain uses TRBV2 with TRBJ1-2, with TRBD1 matching over 8 bases. Per germline, CDR1 SNHLY and CDR2 FYNNEI. Losses at the gene ends were 8 bases for V and 0 bases for J; bases not matched to a gene: 8. The CDR3 contains 15 residues. DNA for the CDR3: TGTGCCAGCCGTGGTGGACAGGGAACTAACTATGGCTACACCTTC. This gives the protein CASRGGQGTNYGYTF.

The chain is built from TRBV4-3 and TRBJ1-2; maybe TRBD1 (5 bases). The CDR3 is 14 residues long. Trimming left V 4 bases short and J 14 bases short, with 23 bases between. Germline CDR1 reads LGHNA; CDR2 reads YSLEER. The CDR3 is CASSPNGNGTPRTF. The CDR3 DNA sequence: TGCGCCAGCAGCCCAAACGGGAACGGGACTCCGCGGACCTTC.

V is TRBV4-1 and J is TRBJ2-7; the D gene is possibly TRBD2 (5 bases). The CDR3 sequence is 18 residues long. Trimming removed 0 bases at V and 0 bases at J, with 18 bases between. Germline V gives CDR1 MGHRA, CDR2 YSYEKL. CDR3 sequence (DNA): TGCGCCAGCAGCCAAGAAAAGAATTGGGAGCCTAGCTCCTACGAGCAGTACTTC. Translated: CASSQEKNWEPSSYEQYF.

This clone was counted once. V gene TRBV9 combines with J gene TRBJ1-3; D is undetermined. V lost 2 bases and J 0 bases, leaving 9 bases between the germline ends. Germline CDR1 and CDR2: SGDLS and YYNGEE. This CDR3 comprises 15 residues. The CDR3 DNA sequence: TGTGCCAGCAGCGTCGCCTTGAGCTCTGGAAACACCATATATTTT. It is translated as CASSVALSSGNTIYF. The complete variable domain, with remaining parts taken from reference TRBV9 and TRBJ1-3, reads DSGVTQTPKHLITATGQRVTLRCSPRSGDLSVYWYQQSLDQGLQFLIQYYNGEERAKGNILERFSAQQFPDLHSELNLSSLELGDSALYFCASSVALSSGNTIYFGEGSWLTVV.

This sequence joins TRBV10-1 and TRBJ2-3, with 10 bases aligning to TRBD2. Germline V gene sequence: CDR1 WNHNN, CDR2 SYGVQD (reference sequence). The ends lost 0 bases at V and 7 bases at J; junction bases unmatched: 7. The CDR3 runs 16 residues. CDR3 region: CASSESMASGGHTQYF. DNA of the CDR3: TGCGCCAGCAGTGAGTCGATGGCTAGCGGGGGACATACGCAGTATTTT.

This clone was found many times. This chain links TRBV4-3 with TRBJ1-3; D is possibly TRBD1 (5 bases). V lost 3 bases, J lost 0 bases, and 18 bases lay in between. Germline V gene lookup returns CDR1 LGHNA and CDR2 YSLEER. The CDR3 sequence is 18 residues long. The CDR3 here is CASSHPPQGKSSGNTIYF. CDR3 nucleotides: TGCGCCAGCAGCCACCCCCCCCAGGGTAAGAGCTCTGGAAACACCATATATTTT.

This clone was observed once. The chain has TRBV4-1 and TRBJ1-1, with TRBD1 matching over 7 bases. The CDR3 totals 17 residues. Trimming cost V 3 bases and J 4 bases; bases outside gene matches: 14. Germline V lookup: CDR1 MGHRA, CDR2 YSYEKL. The CDR3 loop reads CASSQAIMTGIGTEAFF. CDR3 bases: TGCGCCAGCAGCCAGGCTATTATGACAGGGATCGGCACTGAAGCTTTCTTT.

The rearrangement links TRBV27 to TRBJ2-7; the D gene is possibly TRBD2 (5 bases). CDR1 and CDR2 from the germline V gene are MNHEY and SMNVEV (reference sequence). This CDR3 comprises 15 residues. The V gene lost 6 bases and the J gene lost 2 bases, with 17 bases spanning the gap. CDR3 region: CASRPRLSDTYEQYF. The DNA for the CDR3 is TGTGCCAGCAGACCCCGACTAAGTGATACCTACGAGCAGTACTTC.

The CDR3 here is CASSLLPGTGAYEQYF. For the CDR3, the DNA is TGCGCCAGCAGCCTGCTTCCCGGGACAGGGGCTTACGAGCAGTACTTC. The chain links TRBV4-1 to TRBJ2-5; 10 bases are shared with TRBD1. The DNA matches TRBJ2-7 better at its end, which makes the J call doubtful. Germline V gene sequence: CDR1 MGHRA, CDR2 YSYEKL. The CDR3 is 16 amino acids.

This chain joins TRBV4-3 and TRBJ1-1, with 8 bases that match TRBD1. The CDR3 runs to 16 residues. The trim removed 0 bases at V and 5 bases at J, leaving 8 bases unmatched. Germline V gene data show CDR1 as LGHNA and CDR2 as YSLEER. This CDR3 is CASSQEGRGPSTEAFF. The CDR3 nucleotides are TGCGCCAGCAGCCAAGAGGGCAGGGGGCCGAGTACTGAAGCTTTCTTT.

The chain has TRBV7-9 and TRBJ1-1, with TRBD1 matching over 8 bases. Germline trimming cut 5 bases from V and 6 bases from J; bases unmatched to any gene: 8. CDR1 is SEHNR and CDR2 is FQNEAQ in the germline V gene (reference sequence). The CDR3 spans 14 residues. The CDR3 nucleotides are TGTGCCAGCAGCCTTGGACAGGGAATCGCTGAAGCTTTCTTT. Translation gives CASSLGQGIAEAFF. The full variable domain, with the rest looked up from reference TRBV7-9 and TRBJ1-1, is DTGVSQNPRHKITKRGQNVTFRCDPISEHNRLYWYRQTLGQGPEFLTYFQNEAQLEKSRLLSDRFSAERPKGSFSTLEIQRTEQGDSAMYLCASSLGQGIAEAFFGQGTRLTVV.

This chain links TRBV10-1 with TRBJ2-1; no definite D call. Trimming cost V 3 bases and J 0 bases, with 12 bases left between them. Germline loops: CDR1 WNHNN, CDR2 SYGVQD (reference sequence). The CDR3 sequence is 16 residues long. CDR3 nucleotides: TGCGCCAGCAGTGACCGAGACTCCCGCTCCTACAATGAGCAGTTCTTC. Its protein product is CASSDRDSRSYNEQFF.

This clone appeared a few times. The chain employs TRBV11-2 and TRBJ1-2, with D perhaps TRBD1 (6 bases). This CDR3 is 15 amino acids long. V lost 1 base, J lost 6 bases, and 15 bases lay in between. The germline V gene encodes CDR1 SGHAT and CDR2 FQNNGV. CDR3 DNA: TGTGCCAGCAGCTTAGGGTCATGGCAGGGGAATGGCTACACCTTC. It encodes CASSLGSWQGNGYTF.

The chain links TRBV5-6 to TRBJ1-1; 8 bases line up with TRBD1. This CDR3 contains 14 residues. V dropped 4 bases and J dropped 4; count of bases not matched to a gene: 6. Looked up from germline, CDR1 is SGHDT and CDR2 is YYEEEE. CDR3 DNA: TGTGCCAGCAGCATGACAGGGGTGGTCACTGAAGCTTTCTTT. Translated: CASSMTGVVTEAFF.

The J gene is TRBJ2-1, the V gene TRBV7-9; 15 bases map to TRBD2. This CDR3 contains 16 residues. Looked up from germline, CDR1 is SEHNR and CDR2 is FQNEAQ (reference sequence). The V and J ends lost 5 bases and 7 bases, in that order; junction bases with no gene match: 6. Written as DNA, the CDR3 is TGTGCCAGCAGCGATCCCGGGACTAGCGGGAGGAATGAGCAGTTCTTC. It translates to CASSDPGTSGRNEQFF.